These 3 T cell receptor beta chains originate from one sample sequenced in a study of T-cell memory formation after mild COVID-19. TCRdb redid the calling of the 5' RACE reads with MiXCR, one entry per CDR3 protein. The table includes around 49,000 distinct CDR3 sequences, 25% to 30% detected once. Sequenced input: PBMCs or a T cell subset sorted from them (not recorded which). Receptors originate from a man aged 18 to 29 who had mild COVID-19 (a few samples of this study predate the infection). Cell type and time point are not known.

There are a few counts of this clonotype. The chain carries TRBV20-1 and TRBJ2-4; the D gene is possibly TRBD1 (6 bases). The CDR3 length is 14 residues. Between the trimmed V and J ends, which lost 0 bases and 9 bases, there was a span of 15 bases. Germline V gene lookup returns CDR1 DFQATT and CDR2 SNEGSKA (reference sequence). For the CDR3, the DNA is TGCAGTGCTAGAGATGGGCAGGGGAGTACCATTCAGTACTTC. Its protein product is CSARDGQGSTIQYF.

The chain uses TRBV6-7 and TRBJ2-3; TRBD1 aligns across 11 bases. TRBV6-7 is an ORF; its function is uncertain. V shed 2 bases and J 2 bases; nucleotides not matched to a gene: 3. The CDR3 has 16 residues. The CDR3, as DNA: TGTGCCAGCAGTTACGCGGACAGGGGGCCCACAGATACGCAGTATTTT. It translates to CASSYADRGPTDTQYF.

V gene TRBV7-6 combines with J gene TRBJ1-4, with no clear D. Germline CDR1 SGHVS, CDR2 FNYEAQ. This CDR3 is built from 13 residues. V was pared by 2 bases and J by 5 bases, with 6 bases between. This chain's CDR3 is CASSLQENEKLFF. CDR3 DNA sequence: TGTGCCAGCAGCTTACAGGAAAATGAAAAACTGTTTTTT.